This is a list of T cell receptor beta chains from one sample in a study of CD8 T cells in ankylosing spondylitis. TCRdb re-analysed the 5' RACE reads in MiXCR, keeping a single row per CDR3 protein. The sample has 150,000 to 200,000 distinct CDR3 sequences, about 16% seen once. The sample consisted of blood, either unsorted or a sorted T cell fraction (not recorded which). Receptor source: a male donor with ankylosing spondylitis or in good health (not recorded which). Both conserved end residues are part of each CDR3. Fields, in order: D gene, clone size, V gene, J gene, CDR3 DNA, CDR3 protein. The D gene is left open where the match is weak. Clone size appears in some rows only: once, few, many, or a class for an expanded clone.

.,many,TRBV5-1,TRBJ2-1,TGCGCCAGCAGCTTGGGGGTCTCGGGCAATGAGCAGTTCTTC,CASSLGVSGNEQFF
.,.,TRBV5-5,TRBJ2-5,TGTGCCAGCAGCTCCCCCCCCCAGGGTCAAGAGACCCAGTACTTC,CASSSPPQGQETQYF
.,many,TRBV24-1,TRBJ2-2,TGTGCCACCAGTCCGGACACTTACACCGGGGAGCTGTTTTTT,CATSPDTYTGELFF
.,.,TRBV6-1,TRBJ2-3,TGTGCCAGCAGCCCGGGGGTTGGAAGCACAGATACGCAGTATTTT,CASSPGVGSTDTQYF
TRBD1,few,TRBV5-1,TRBJ1-1,TGCGCCAGCGAATCCCGGGACAGCGCTGAAGCTTTCTTT,CASESRDSAEAFF
TRBD1,many,TRBV20-1,TRBJ2-7,TGCAGTGCTAGAGACGCAGGGGGCCCCAACGAGCAGTACTTC,CSARDAGGPNEQYF
.,few,TRBV29-1,TRBJ1-4,TGCAGCGTTTCAACGAATCACGGGGAAAAACTGTTTTTT,CSVSTNHGEKLFF
.,few,TRBV6-6,TRBJ2-2,TGTGTCAGCAGCAGGTCGAACACCGGGGAGCTGTTTTTT,CVSSRSNTGELFF
TRBD1,many,TRBV20-1,TRBJ2-3,TGCAGCCCAGGACAGGGACCGATTTCTAGCACAGATACGCAGTATTTT,CSPGQGPISSTDTQYF
.,.,TRBV5-1,TRBJ2-5,TGCGCCAGCAGGGGGGTCGAGGAAGAGACCCAGTACTTC,CASRGVEEETQYF
TRBD1,.,TRBV19,TRBJ2-4,TGTGCCAGTAGTCCCTGGACAGGCATGGGCAAAAACATTCAGTACTTC,CASSPWTGMGKNIQYF
.,many,TRBV7-6,TRBJ1-1,TGTGCCAGCAGTTCCTTGGGGGGCACTGAAGCTTTCTTT,CASSSLGGTEAFF
.,many,TRBV20-1,TRBJ2-1,TGCAGTGCTAGAGACGGGACACAGACTTACAATGAGCAGTTCTTC,CSARDGTQTYNEQFF
.,many,TRBV20-1,TRBJ1-1,TGCAGTGCTAGCTTACCGGGACGGATGAACACTGAAGCTTTCTTT,CSASLPGRMNTEAFF
TRBD1,.,TRBV7-2,TRBJ1-4,TGTGCCAGCAGCCTGGACAGGGTGGCTGAAAAACTGTTTTTT,CASSLDRVAEKLFF
.,few,TRBV30,TRBJ1-2,TGTGCCTGGAGTGTAGTCTTGAGCTATGGCTACACCTTC,CAWSVVLSYGYTF
.,many,TRBV24-1,TRBJ2-5,TGTGCCACCAGTGATGGCCTCCGATCTACCCAGTACTTC,CATSDGLRSTQYF
.,.,TRBV7-9,TRBJ2-5,TGTGCCAGCAGCTTGAGTAGACTGCAAGAGACCCAGTACTTC,CASSLSRLQETQYF
TRBD2,many,TRBV24-1,TRBJ2-1,TGTGCCACCAGTTCCGGGCGACTAGCGGTCTACAATGAGCAGTTCTTC,CATSSGRLAVYNEQFF
TRBD1,few,TRBV25-1,TRBJ1-4,TGTGCCAGCAGGGGGACAGCTACCTCAACTAATGAAAAACTGTTTTTT,CASRGTATSTNEKLFF
.,few,TRBV6-1,TRBJ2-3,TGTGCCAGCAGGATGGGAAACACAGATACGCAGTATTTT,CASRMGNTDTQYF
.,.,TRBV11-2,TRBJ2-1,TGTGCCAGCATCAGAGTATTTGGGGCCAATGAGCAGTTCTTC,CASIRVFGANEQFF
TRBD2,many,TRBV12-3/TRBV12-4,TRBJ2-2,TGTGCCAGCAGTCGCCGACTAGCGGGAGGCACCGGGGAGCTGTTTTTT,CASSRRLAGGTGELFF
TRBD2,many,TRBV5-1,TRBJ2-1,TGCGCCAGCAGCCTGCTAGCGGGTGACTACAATGAGCAGTTCTTC,CASSLLAGDYNEQFF
.,.,TRBV5-1,TRBJ1-5,TGCGCCAGCAGTGTACAGGGAGGCCAGCCCCAGCATTTT,CASSVQGGQPQHF
.,few,TRBV9,TRBJ2-2,TGTGCCAGCAGCGTAGCTGTTAACACCGGGGAGCTGTTTTTT,CASSVAVNTGELFF
.,many,TRBV5-1,TRBJ2-7,TGCGCCAGCAGCTTGGGACCGAGATACGAGCAGTACTTC,CASSLGPRYEQYF
TRBD2,.,TRBV18,TRBJ2-3,TGTGCCAGCGCCGTGACTAGCGGGAGCACAGATACGCAGTATTTT,CASAVTSGSTDTQYF
.,.,TRBV28,TRBJ1-4,TGTGCCAGCAGCCGAATCGGCCTTGATGAAAAACTGTTTTTT,CASSRIGLDEKLFF
TRBD2,many,TRBV20-1,TRBJ2-1,TGCAGTGCTCCAGAGGGACTAGCGGGAGAACAGTTCTTC,CSAPEGLAGEQFF
.,.,TRBV10-3,TRBJ2-3,TGTGCCATCAGTGAGTCGACCGATACGCAGTATTTT,CAISESTDTQYF
TRBD2,.,TRBV29-1,TRBJ2-5,TGCAGCCCCAGACTAGCGGGAGAGACCCAGTACTTC,CSPRLAGETQYF
TRBD1,many,TRBV5-1,TRBJ1-1,TGCGCCACCTCGGAAGGGACAGGGGGGACTGAAGCTTTCTTT,CATSEGTGGTEAFF
.,.,TRBV5-4,TRBJ2-7,TGTGCCAGCAGCTTTGACCACTACGAGCAGTACTTC,CASSFDHYEQYF
.,.,TRBV18,TRBJ2-3,TGTGCCAGCTCACCGGCTTCTCGAACAGATACGCAGTATTTT,CASSPASRTDTQYF
TRBD2,many,TRBV5-1,TRBJ2-1,TGCGCCAGCAGCCCAAGCCCCTCGTTTGGACTAGCTTCCAATGAGCAGTTCTTC,CASSPSPSFGLASNEQFF
.,many,TRBV20-1,TRBJ2-7,TGCAGTGCCGAGGACAGAATACTGTACGAGCAGTACTTC,CSAEDRILYEQYF
.,many,TRBV15,TRBJ2-3,TGTGCCACCAGTCAAGGGTCTAACACAGATACGCAGTATTTT,CATSQGSNTDTQYF
.,.,TRBV6-1,TRBJ1-5,TGTGCCAGCGAAAATAGCAATCAGCCCCAGCATTTT,CASENSNQPQHF
.,many,TRBV12-3/TRBV12-4,TRBJ1-5,TGTGCCAGCACCTCGTTCGGCAATCAGCCCCAGCATTTT,CASTSFGNQPQHF
.,few,TRBV5-1,TRBJ2-1,TGCGCCAGCAACCGACAGGCATCCTACAATGAGCAGTTCTTC,CASNRQASYNEQFF
TRBD1,few,TRBV5-1,TRBJ2-3,TGCGCCAGCAGCTTAGAAGGACAGGGAGCAGATACGCAGTATTTT,CASSLEGQGADTQYF
TRBD1,few,TRBV5-5,TRBJ2-7,TGTGCCAGCCGCTCCCCCGGGACAGGGGCCTACGAGCAGTACTTC,CASRSPGTGAYEQYF
TRBD1,.,TRBV4-1,TRBJ1-6,TGCGTCAGCAGCCAAGAAGAGGGACAGGGTAATTCACCCCTCCACTTT,CVSSQEEGQGNSPLHF
.,few,TRBV10-3,TRBJ2-2,TGTGCCATCAGTGCGGGATCCGCGGGCGGGGAGCTGTTTTTT,CAISAGSAGGELFF
.,many,TRBV28,TRBJ1-6,TGTGCCAGCAGTTTGCCGAAAAGGGGGATCCTTAATAATTCACCCCTCCACTTT,CASSLPKRGILNNSPLHF
TRBD1,.,TRBV2,TRBJ1-5,TGTGCCAGCAGTCCCGACAGGGCGGGCAATCAGCCCCAGCATTTT,CASSPDRAGNQPQHF
TRBD2,few,TRBV3-1,TRBJ2-1,TGTGCCAGCAGCCAAGGGCTAGCGGGGGGCAATGAGCAGTTCTTC,CASSQGLAGGNEQFF
.,many,TRBV5-1,TRBJ1-1,TGCGCCAGCAGCTTGGACACCAACACTGAAGCTTTCTTT,CASSLDTNTEAFF
.,many,TRBV11-2,TRBJ2-4,TGTGCCAGCAGCTTAGATCGAACAATGACTGCCAAAAACATTCAGTACTTC,CASSLDRTMTAKNIQYF
.,.,TRBV28,TRBJ2-4,TGTGCCAGCAGCCCCCTTCCGTCGGCCAAAAACATTCAGTACTTC,CASSPLPSAKNIQYF
.,few,TRBV27,TRBJ2-5,TGTGCCAGCAGTTGGAACTTCCAAGAGACCCAGTACTTC,CASSWNFQETQYF
.,few,TRBV28,TRBJ2-6,TGTGCCAGCAGGCGCCCACAAGGAAGCTCTGGGGCCAACGTCCTGACTTTC,CASRRPQGSSGANVLTF